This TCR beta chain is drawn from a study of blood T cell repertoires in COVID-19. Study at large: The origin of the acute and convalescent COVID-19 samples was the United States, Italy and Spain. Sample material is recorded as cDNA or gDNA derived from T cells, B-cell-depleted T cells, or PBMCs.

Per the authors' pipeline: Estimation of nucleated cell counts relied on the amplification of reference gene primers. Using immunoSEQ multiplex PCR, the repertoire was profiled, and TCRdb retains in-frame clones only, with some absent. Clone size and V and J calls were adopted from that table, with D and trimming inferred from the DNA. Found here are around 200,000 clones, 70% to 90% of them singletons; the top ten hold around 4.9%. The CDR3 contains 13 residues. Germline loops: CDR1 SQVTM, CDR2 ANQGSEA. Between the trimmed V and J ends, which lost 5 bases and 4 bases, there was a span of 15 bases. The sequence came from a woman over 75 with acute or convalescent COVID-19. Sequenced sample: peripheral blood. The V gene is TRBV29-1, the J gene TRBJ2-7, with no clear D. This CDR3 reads CSVLGFGRYEQYF. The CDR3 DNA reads TGCAGCGTTCTTGGGTTCGGCAGGTACGAGCAGTACTTC.